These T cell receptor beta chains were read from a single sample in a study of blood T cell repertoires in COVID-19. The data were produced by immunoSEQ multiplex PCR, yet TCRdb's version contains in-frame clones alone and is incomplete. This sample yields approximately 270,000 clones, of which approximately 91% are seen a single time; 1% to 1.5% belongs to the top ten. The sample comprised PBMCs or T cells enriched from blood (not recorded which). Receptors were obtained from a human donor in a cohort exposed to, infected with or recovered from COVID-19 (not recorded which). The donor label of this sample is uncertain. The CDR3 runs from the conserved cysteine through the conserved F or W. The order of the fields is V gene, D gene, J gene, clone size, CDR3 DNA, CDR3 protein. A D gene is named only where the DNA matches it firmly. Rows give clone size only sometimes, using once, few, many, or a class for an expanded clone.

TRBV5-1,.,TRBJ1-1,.,TGCGCCAGCACCACAGGGTCGTCGAACACTGAAGCTTTCTTT,CASTTGSSNTEAFF
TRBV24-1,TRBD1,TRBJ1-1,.,TGTGCCACCAGTGATTTGGGGACAGTTAAGGGAGCTTTCTTT,CATSDLGTVKGAFF
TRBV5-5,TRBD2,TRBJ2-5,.,TGTGCCAGCAGCTTGGCGGGGGGATACCAAGAGACCCAGTACTTC,CASSLAGGYQETQYF
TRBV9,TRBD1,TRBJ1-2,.,TGTGCCAGCAGCGTAGCCTCAGGGGGCTATGGCTACACCTTC,CASSVASGGYGYTF
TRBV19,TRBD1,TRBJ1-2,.,TGTGCCAGTACAGACAGGGAAGGCTACACCTTC,CASTDREGYTF
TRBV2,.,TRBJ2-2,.,TGTGCCAGCAGTGACCTAAGGACAGACACCGGGGAGCTGTTTTTT,CASSDLRTDTGELFF
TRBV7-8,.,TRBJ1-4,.,TGTGCCAGCAGCTTCGGAACAGGACCTAATGAAAAACTGTTTTTT,CASSFGTGPNEKLFF
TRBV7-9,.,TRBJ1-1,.,TGTGCCAGCAGCCCCCGATTGGGACTCATGAACACTGAAGCTTTCTTT,CASSPRLGLMNTEAFF
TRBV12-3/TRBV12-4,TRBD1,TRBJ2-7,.,TGTGCCAGCAGACAGGGGCCCTCCTACGAGCAGTACTTC,CASRQGPSYEQYF
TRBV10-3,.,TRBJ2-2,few,TGTGCCATCAGTGAGTCGCCTGGAGGGGTTACCGGGGAGCTGTTTTTT,CAISESPGGVTGELFF
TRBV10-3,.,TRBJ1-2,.,TGTGCCATCAGTGAGCTCCCAACGGGGGAAGGCTATGGCTACACCTTC,CAISELPTGEGYGYTF
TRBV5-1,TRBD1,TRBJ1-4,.,TGCGCCAGCAGCTACATTAAGGGACAGGGTGGAAAACTGTTTTTT,CASSYIKGQGGKLFF
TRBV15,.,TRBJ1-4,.,TGTGCCACCAGCCGCTTGGTAGTGTGGGGGGCAACTAATGAAAAACTGTTTTTT,CATSRLVVWGATNEKLFF
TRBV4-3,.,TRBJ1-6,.,TGCGCCAGCAGCCAAGCCAGGGTTAGTAATTCACCCCTCCACTTT,CASSQARVSNSPLHF
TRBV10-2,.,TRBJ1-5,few,TGCGCCAGTAACGCGGATAATAGCAATCAGCCCCAGCATTTT,CASNADNSNQPQHF
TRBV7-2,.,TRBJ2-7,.,TGTGCCAGCAGCTTAGTTGGATTGGCGGGGGCAGGCGAGCAGTACTTC,CASSLVGLAGAGEQYF
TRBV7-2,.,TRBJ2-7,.,TGTGCCAGCAGCCCGGACTATTCCACCAACGAGCAGTACTTC,CASSPDYSTNEQYF
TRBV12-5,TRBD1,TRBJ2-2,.,TGTGCTAGTGGTGGACAGGGCCCCGGGGAGCTGTTTTTT,CASGGQGPGELFF
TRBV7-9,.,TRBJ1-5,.,TGTGCCAGCAGCGGACTCCTTAGCAATCAGCCCCAGCATTTT,CASSGLLSNQPQHF
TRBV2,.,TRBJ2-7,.,TGTGCCAGCAGTGAATACCCGGGGTCCTACGAGCAGTACTTC,CASSEYPGSYEQYF
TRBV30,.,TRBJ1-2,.,TGTGCCTGGACCCCAAGGGGTCCAGAGGGCTACACCTTC,CAWTPRGPEGYTF
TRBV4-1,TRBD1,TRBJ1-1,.,TGCGCCAGCAGCCTAGGGACAGCAATTGCGAACACTGAAGCTTTCTTT,CASSLGTAIANTEAFF
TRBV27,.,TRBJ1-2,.,TGTGCCAGCAGTTCCCTTGACAGATTACGACGTGGCTACACCTTC,CASSSLDRLRRGYTF